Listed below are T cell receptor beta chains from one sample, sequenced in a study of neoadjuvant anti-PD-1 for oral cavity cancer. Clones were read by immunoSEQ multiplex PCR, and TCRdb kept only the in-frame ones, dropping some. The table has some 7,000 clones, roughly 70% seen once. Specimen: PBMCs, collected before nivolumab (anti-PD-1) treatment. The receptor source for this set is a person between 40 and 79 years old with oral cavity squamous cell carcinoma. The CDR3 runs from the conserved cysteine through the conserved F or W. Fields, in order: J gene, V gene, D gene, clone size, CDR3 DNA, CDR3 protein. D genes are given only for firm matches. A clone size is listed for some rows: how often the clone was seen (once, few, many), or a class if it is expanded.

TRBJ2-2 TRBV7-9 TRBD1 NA TGTGCCAGCAGCGAAAGGACAGGCAACACCGGGGAGCTGTTTTTT CASSERTGNTGELFF
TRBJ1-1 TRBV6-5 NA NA TGTGCCAGCAGTTACTCGGGCAAGGGGAGCCCTCTTGAAGCTTTCTTT CASSYSGKGSPLEAFF
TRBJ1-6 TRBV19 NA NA TGTGCCAGTAGTATGGTGGGGTATAATTCACCCCTCCACTTT CASSMVGYNSPLHF
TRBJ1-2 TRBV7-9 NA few TGTGCCAGCAGCCAAGGCCGGGACAATGGCTACACCTTC CASSQGRDNGYTF
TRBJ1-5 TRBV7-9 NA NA TGTGCCAGCAGCCAGGACATTAGCGGTCAGCCCCAGCATTTT CASSQDISGQPQHF
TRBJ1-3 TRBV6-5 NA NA TGTGCCAGCAGTTTCAGGGGCACCATATATTTT CASSFRGTIYF
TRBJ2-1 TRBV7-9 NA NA TGTGCCAGCAGCTTTGCCTCTGGGGGGTATAATGAGCAGTTCTTC CASSFASGGYNEQFF
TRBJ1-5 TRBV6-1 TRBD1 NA TGTGCCAGCAATCCGACAGGGGTAGACAATCAGCCCCAGCATTTT CASNPTGVDNQPQHF
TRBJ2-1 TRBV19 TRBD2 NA TGTGCCACCTATGGGTTGGCTAGCGGGGACTCCTACAATGAGCAGTTCTTC CATYGLASGDSYNEQFF
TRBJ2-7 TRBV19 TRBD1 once TGTGCCAGTAGTCCCGGGACAGAGTACGAGCAGTACTTC CASSPGTEYEQYF
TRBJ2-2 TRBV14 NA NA TGTGCCAGCAGCCAAGATCGGATAGCGAACACCGGGGAGCTGTTTTTT CASSQDRIANTGELFF
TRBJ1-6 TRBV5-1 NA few TGCGCCAGCAGCTTCGGGGGTAGCAATTCACCCCTCCACTTT CASSFGGSNSPLHF
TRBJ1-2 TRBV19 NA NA TGTGCCAGTAGTACCCGCCTTCGCGTGAACTATGGCTACACCTTC CASSTRLRVNYGYTF
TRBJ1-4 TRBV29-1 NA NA TGCAGCGCCTCCCTACAGGGCACGAATGAAAAACTGTTTTTT CSASLQGTNEKLFF
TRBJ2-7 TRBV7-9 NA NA TGTGCCAGCAGCTCACCGGGACCGAGCTACGAGCAGTACTTC CASSSPGPSYEQYF
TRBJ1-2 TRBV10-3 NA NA TGTGCCATCAGTGAACTAGGACAGATGATCTATGGCTACACCTTC CAISELGQMIYGYTF
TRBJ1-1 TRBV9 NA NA TGTGCCAGCAGCCAGGGCATCCTGAACACTGAAGCTTTCTTT CASSQGILNTEAFF
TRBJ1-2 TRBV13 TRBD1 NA TGTGCCAGCAGCTTAGGGACAGGGGGCAACTATGGCTACACCTTC CASSLGTGGNYGYTF
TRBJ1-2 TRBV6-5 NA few TGTGCCACCAAGCCCGGGGGCTATGGCTACACCTTC CATKPGGYGYTF
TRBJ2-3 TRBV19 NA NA TGTGCCAGTATGGGGAGCGGATACACAGATACGCAGTATTTT CASMGSGYTDTQYF
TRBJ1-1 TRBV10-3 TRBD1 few TGTGCCATCAGTGGGGCAGGGGGCAGGACTGAAGCTTTCTTT CAISGAGGRTEAFF
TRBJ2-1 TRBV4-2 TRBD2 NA TGTGCCAGCAGCCAAGATTGGCGAGCGGGGGGCGGCAATGAGCAGTTCTTC CASSQDWRAGGGNEQFF
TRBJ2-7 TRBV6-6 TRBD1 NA TGTGCCAGTGGGGACAGCAACTCCTACGAGCAGTACTTC CASGDSNSYEQYF
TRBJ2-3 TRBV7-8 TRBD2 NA TGTGCCAGCAGCTTAGTCCCTAGCGGGGGCGCCGATACGCAGTATTTT CASSLVPSGGADTQYF
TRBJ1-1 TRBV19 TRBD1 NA TGTGCCAGTAGTAAAAACCCACCGGGACAGGGTTCCACTGAAGCTTTCTTT CASSKNPPGQGSTEAFF
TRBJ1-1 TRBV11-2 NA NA TGTGCCAGCAGCTTAGGGCTGGGCTTGAACACTGAAGCTTTCTTT CASSLGLGLNTEAFF
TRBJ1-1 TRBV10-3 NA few TGTGCCATCAGTGAGTCGGAGTTATTGAACACTGAAGCTTTCTTT CAISESELLNTEAFF
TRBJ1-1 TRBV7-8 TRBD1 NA TGTGCCAGCAGCCCCGACAGGGATGATGAAGCTTTCTTT CASSPDRDDEAFF
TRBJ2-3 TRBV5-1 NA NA TGCGCCAGTACTACGGAGTCTAGCACAGATACGCAGTATTTT CASTTESSTDTQYF
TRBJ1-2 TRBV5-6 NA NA TGTGCCAGCAGCTTGGTCCCACACTCGTCAGGCTATGGCTACACCTTC CASSLVPHSSGYGYTF
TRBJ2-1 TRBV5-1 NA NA TGCGCCAGCAGCTTACAGGGCTCCTACAATGAGCAGTTCTTC CASSLQGSYNEQFF
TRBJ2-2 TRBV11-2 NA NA TGTGCCAGCAGCTTACTGAACACCGGGGAGCTGTTTTTT CASSLLNTGELFF
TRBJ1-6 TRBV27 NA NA TGTGCCAGCAGTTTTTCAGGGCAAGTGAATTCACCCCTCCACTTT CASSFSGQVNSPLHF
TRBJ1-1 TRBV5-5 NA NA TGTGCCAGCAGCTCGGGGGGATACACGGCTTGGAACACTGAAGCTTTCTTT CASSSGGYTAWNTEAFF
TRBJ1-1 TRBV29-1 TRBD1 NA TGCAGCGTTGGGTCAGGGGGGAGTACTGAAGCTTTCTTT CSVGSGGSTEAFF
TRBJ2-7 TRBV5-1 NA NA TGCGCCAGCAGCTTTGTCGGGACCTACGAGCAGTACTTC CASSFVGTYEQYF
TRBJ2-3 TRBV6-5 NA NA TGTGCCAGCAGCTCGCTAGCAGATACGCAGTATTTT CASSSLADTQYF
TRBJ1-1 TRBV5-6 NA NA TGTGCCAGCAGCTTGGGGCCTACTATGAACACTGAAGCTTTCTTT CASSLGPTMNTEAFF
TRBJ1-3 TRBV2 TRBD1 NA TGTGCCAGCAGTGAAAGGGGACAGGGTCGGGACACCATATATTTT CASSERGQGRDTIYF
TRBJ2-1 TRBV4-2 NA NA TGTGCCAGCAGCCAAGAAGGAAATGAGCAGTTCTTC CASSQEGNEQFF
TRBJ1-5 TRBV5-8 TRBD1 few TGTGCCAGCAGCCCTTACAGGGGACTGAGGCAGCCCCAGCATTTT CASSPYRGLRQPQHF
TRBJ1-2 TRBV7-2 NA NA TGTGCCAGCAACCAAGTCGGGGCAGATTATGGCTACACCTTC CASNQVGADYGYTF
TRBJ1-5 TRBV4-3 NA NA TGCGCCCGCAATCAGCCCCAGCATTTT CARNQPQHF
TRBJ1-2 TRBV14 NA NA TGTGCCAGCAGCCTTATCGGGACGGAACTACGCTATGGCTACACCTTC CASSLIGTELRYGYTF
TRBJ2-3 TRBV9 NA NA TGTGCCAGCAGCGTAGGGGTGGGGGGAGATACGCAGTATTTT CASSVGVGGDTQYF
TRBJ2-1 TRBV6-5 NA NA TGTGCCAGCAGTTACGGGCCTTACAATGAGCAGTTCTTC CASSYGPYNEQFF
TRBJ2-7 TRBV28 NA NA TGTGCCAGCAGTTTAGCCGTAAAGCAGCAGTACTTC CASSLAVKQQYF